The entry below describes one TCR beta chain. This CDR3 spans 13 amino acids. Trimming shortened V by 3 bases and J by 2 bases, and 6 bases separated the two germline ends. Per germline, CDR1 SGHTA and CDR2 FQGTGA. In the authors' methods: Using reference gene primer amplification, nucleated cell counts were estimated. The repertoire was sequenced with immunoSEQ multiplex PCR; TCRdb's copy has only in-frame clones and lacks some. That table furnishes V, J and clone size, whereas the DNA furnished D and trimming. The sample lists about 46,000 clones, approximately 83% occurring once. In Seattle, patients joined the study during active infection and were tracked longitudinally. These data originate in a study of blood T cell repertoires in COVID-19.

The rearrangement links TRBV7-3 to TRBJ2-3; weak D call: TRBD2 (5 bases). The TCR sequence derives from a woman of 80 years or more with COVID-19, enrolled during active disease. Sequencing was performed on peripheral blood. DNA of the CDR3: TGTGCCAGCAGCTTTGACTACACAGATACGCAGTATTTT. Translating it yields CASSFDYTDTQYF.